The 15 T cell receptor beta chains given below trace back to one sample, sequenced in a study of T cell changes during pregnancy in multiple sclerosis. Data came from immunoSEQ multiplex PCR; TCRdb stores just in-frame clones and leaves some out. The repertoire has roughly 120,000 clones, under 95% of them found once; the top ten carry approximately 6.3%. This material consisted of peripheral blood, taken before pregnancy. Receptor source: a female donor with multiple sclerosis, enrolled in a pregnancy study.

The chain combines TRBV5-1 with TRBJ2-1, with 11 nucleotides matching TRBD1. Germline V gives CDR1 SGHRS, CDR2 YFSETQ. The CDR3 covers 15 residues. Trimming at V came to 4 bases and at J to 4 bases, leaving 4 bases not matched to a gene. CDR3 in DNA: TGCGCCAGCAGCCCGGACAGGGGGCCTTACAATGAGCAGTTCTTC. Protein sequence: CASSPDRGPYNEQFF.

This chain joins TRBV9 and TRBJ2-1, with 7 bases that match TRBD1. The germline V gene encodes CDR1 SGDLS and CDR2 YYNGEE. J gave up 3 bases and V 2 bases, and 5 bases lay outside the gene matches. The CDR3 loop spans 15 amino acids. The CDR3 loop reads CASSVTGQSYNEQFF. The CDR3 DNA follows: TGTGCCAGCAGCGTGACAGGGCAAAGCTACAATGAGCAGTTCTTC.

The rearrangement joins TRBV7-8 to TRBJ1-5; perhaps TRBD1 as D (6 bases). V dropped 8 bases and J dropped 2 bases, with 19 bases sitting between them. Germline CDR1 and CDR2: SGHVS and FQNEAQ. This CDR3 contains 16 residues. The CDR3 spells CASQLTGREGNQPQHF. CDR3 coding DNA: TGTGCCAGCCAGCTAACAGGGCGTGAGGGCAATCAGCCCCAGCATTTT.

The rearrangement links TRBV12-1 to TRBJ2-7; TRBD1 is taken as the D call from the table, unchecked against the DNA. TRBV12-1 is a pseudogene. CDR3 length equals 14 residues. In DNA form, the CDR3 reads TGTGCCAGCAGCGACGGGACAGCCGCCTACGAGCAGTACTTC. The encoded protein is CASSDGTAAYEQYF.

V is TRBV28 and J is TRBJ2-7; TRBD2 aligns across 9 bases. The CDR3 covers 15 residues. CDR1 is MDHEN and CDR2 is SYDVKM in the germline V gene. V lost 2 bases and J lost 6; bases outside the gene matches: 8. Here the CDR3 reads CASSLEGGRAFEQYF. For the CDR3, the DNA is TGTGCCAGCAGTTTAGAGGGCGGGAGGGCCTTCGAGCAGTACTTC.

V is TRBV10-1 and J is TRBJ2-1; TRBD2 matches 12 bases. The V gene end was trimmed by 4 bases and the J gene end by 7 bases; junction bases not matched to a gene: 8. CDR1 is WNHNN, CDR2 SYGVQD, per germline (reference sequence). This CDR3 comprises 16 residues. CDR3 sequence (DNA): TGCGCCAGCAGTGTATCTAGCGGGAGGGCCAGGAATGAGCAGTTCTTC. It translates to CASSVSSGRARNEQFF.

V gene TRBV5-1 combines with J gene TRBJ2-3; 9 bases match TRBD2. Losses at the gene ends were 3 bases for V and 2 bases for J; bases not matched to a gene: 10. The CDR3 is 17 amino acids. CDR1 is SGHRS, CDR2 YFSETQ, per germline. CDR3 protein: CASSSLAGAILTDTQYF. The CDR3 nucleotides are TGCGCCAGCAGCTCCTTAGCGGGGGCGATACTCACAGATACGCAGTATTTT.

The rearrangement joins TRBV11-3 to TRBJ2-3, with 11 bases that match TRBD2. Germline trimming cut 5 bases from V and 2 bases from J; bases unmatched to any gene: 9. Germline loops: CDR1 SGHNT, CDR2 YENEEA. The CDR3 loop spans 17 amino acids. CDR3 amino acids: CASSPPASGGYTDTQYF. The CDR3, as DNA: TGTGCCAGCAGCCCGCCGGCTAGCGGGGGGTACACAGATACGCAGTATTTT. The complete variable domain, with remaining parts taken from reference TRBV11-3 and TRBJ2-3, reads EAGVVQSPRYKIIEKKQPVAFWCNPISGHNTLYWYLQNLGQGPELLIRYENEEAVDDSQLPKDRFSAERLKGVDSTLKIQPAELGDSAVYLCASSPPASGGYTDTQYFGPGTRLTVL.

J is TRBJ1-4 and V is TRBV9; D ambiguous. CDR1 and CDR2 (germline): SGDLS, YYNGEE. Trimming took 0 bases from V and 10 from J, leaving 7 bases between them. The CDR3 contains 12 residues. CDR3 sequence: CASSVGRGKLFF. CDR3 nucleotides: TGTGCCAGCAGCGTAGGAAGAGGAAAACTGTTTTTT.

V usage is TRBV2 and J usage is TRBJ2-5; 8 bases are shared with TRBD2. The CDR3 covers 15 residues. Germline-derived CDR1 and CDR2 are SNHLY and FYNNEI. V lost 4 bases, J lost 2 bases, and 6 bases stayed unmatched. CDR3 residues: CASSGLAGRQETQYF. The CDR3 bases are TGTGCCAGCAGTGGGCTAGCGGGTAGACAAGAGACCCAGTACTTC.

CDR3 amino acids: CASSLGLAGTFTADTQYF. The CDR3 coding sequence is TGTGCCAGCAGCTTAGGGCTAGCGGGCACCTTCACCGCAGATACGCAGTATTTT. This rearrangement joins TRBV7-9 to TRBJ2-3; TRBD2 agrees at 8 bases. There are 18 residues in the CDR3. Unmatched junction bases numbered 13, after V lost 1 base and J lost 4 bases. Germline CDR1 and CDR2: SEHNR and FQNEAQ (reference sequence).

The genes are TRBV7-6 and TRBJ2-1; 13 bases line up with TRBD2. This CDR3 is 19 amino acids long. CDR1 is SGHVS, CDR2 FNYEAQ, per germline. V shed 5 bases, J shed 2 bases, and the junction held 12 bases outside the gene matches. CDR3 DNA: TGTGCCAGCAGCCCGATTACTAGCGGGGGGGGTGGGGCCTACAATGAGCAGTTCTTC. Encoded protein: CASSPITSGGGGAYNEQFF.

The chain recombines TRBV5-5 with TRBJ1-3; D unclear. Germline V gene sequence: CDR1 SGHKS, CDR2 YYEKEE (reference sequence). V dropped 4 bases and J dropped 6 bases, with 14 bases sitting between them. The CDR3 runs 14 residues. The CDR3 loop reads CASSPERVTNTIYF. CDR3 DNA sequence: TGTGCCAGCAGCCCAGAACGGGTTACAAACACCATATATTTT. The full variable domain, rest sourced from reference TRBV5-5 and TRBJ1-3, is DAGVTQSPTHLIKTRGQQVTLRCSPISGHKSVSWYQQVLGQGPQFIFQYYEKEERGRGNFPDRFSARQFPNYSSELNVNALLLGDSALYLCASSPERVTNTIYFGEGSWLTVV.

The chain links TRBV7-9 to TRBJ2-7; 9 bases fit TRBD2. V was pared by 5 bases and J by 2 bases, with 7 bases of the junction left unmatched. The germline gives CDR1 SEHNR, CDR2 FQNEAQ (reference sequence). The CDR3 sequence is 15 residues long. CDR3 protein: CASSRSGGPAYEQYF. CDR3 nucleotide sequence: TGTGCCAGCAGCAGAAGCGGGGGGCCCGCCTACGAGCAGTACTTC. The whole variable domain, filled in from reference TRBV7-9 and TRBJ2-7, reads DTGVSQNPRHKITKRGQNVTFRCDPISEHNRLYWYRQTLGQGPEFLTYFQNEAQLEKSRLLSDRFSAERPKGSFSTLEIQRTEQGDSAMYLCASSRSGGPAYEQYFGPGTRLTVT.

CDR3 in amino acids: CASSLWAGQSSGANVLTF. The CDR3 nucleotides read TGTGCCAGCAGTTTATGGGCGGGCCAAAGCTCTGGGGCCAACGTCCTGACTTTC. The gene calls are TRBV28 and TRBJ2-6; D perhaps matches TRBD2 (5 bases). Trimming shortened V by 0 bases and J by 0 bases, and 12 bases separated the two germline ends. The CDR3 runs to 18 residues. Germline loops: CDR1 MDHEN, CDR2 SYDVKM.